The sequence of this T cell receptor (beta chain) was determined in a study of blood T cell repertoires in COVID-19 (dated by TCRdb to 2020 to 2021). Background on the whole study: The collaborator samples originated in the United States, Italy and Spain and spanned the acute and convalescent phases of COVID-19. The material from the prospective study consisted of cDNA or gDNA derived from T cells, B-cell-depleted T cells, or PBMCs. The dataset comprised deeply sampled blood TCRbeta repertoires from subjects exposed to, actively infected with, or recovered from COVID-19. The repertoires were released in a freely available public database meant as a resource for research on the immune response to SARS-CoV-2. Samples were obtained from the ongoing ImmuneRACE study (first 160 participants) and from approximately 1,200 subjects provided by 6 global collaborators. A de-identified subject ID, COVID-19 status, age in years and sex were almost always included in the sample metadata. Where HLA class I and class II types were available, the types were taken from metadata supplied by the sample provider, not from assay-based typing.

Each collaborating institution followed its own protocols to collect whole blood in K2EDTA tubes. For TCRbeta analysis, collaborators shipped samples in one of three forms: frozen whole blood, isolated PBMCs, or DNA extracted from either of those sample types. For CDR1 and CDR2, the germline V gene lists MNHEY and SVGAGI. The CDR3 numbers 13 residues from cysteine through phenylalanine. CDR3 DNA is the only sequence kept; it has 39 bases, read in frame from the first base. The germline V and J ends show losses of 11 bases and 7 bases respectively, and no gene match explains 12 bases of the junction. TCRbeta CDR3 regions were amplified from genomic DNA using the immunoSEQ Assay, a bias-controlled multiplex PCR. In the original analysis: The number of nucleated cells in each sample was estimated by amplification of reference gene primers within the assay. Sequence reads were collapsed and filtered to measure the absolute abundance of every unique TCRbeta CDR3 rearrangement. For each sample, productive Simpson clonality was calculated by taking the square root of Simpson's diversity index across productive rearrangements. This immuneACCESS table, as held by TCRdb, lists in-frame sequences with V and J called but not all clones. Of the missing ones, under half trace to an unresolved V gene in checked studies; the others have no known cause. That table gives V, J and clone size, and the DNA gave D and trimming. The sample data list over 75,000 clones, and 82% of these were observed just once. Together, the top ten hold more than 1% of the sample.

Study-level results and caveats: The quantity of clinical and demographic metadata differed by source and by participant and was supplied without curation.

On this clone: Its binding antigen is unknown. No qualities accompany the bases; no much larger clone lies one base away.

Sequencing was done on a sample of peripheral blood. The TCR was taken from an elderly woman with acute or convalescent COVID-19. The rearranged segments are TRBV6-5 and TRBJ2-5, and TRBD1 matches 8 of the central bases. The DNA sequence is TGTGCCTCTTTCGCCGGGACAGGCCGGACCCAGTACTTC. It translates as CASFAGTGRTQYF.